Given below is one TCR beta chain in context. Its cognate antigen has yet to be identified. No much larger clone is present one base from it, and per-base qualities are unavailable. These data belong to a study of shared clonotypes between healthy human individuals (dated by TCRdb to between 2020 and 2021). For the study in its entirety: The cohort included a few men and two women between 18 and 49 years of age. For each donor, CD4 naive and CD4 memory were each given three plates, CD8 naive was given two plates, and CD8 memory was given one plate. Blood TCR repertoires of five healthy adults were deeply sequenced to estimate repertoire size and the extent of clonotype sharing between individuals. Different laboratories and diverse techniques were used to prepare libraries and sequence TCR repertoires, to increase sequencing depth and limit assay-specific biases. Per donor, leukapheresis produced somewhere between about 0.94 and 9.5 billion PBMCs. The research as a whole found: Sampling was restricted to blood, and TCR repertoires in tissues likely differ from the TCR repertoires found in blood. Clonotypes shared by all four sorted-subset donors showed higher generation probabilities than non-shared clonotypes. Rarefaction of sorted-subset datasets indicated incomplete sequencing despite the large sequencing depth. Naive subsets generally had larger estimated clonotype richness than memory subsets did. The genetic and exposure-history diversity represented was limited by the small number of donors. Based on pairwise subsampling, the degree of clonotype sharing among donors was expected to be affected by sequencing depth. Approximately 5% of naive CD4, roughly 3.6% of naive CD8, 2% to 2.5% of memory CD4, and more than 0.35% of memory CD8 clonotypes were shared across several donors.

The germline V gene gives CDR1 as SQVTM and CDR2 as ANQGSEA. Taken from cysteine to phenylalanine, the CDR3 has 13 residues. The kept DNA is CDR3 alone, 39 bases in frame from the first base. V has 1 base trimmed and J has 9 bases trimmed; junction bases matching no gene number 6. Donors were healthy HIV-negative adults with no recently reported acute infections or vaccinations. Every donor was a Caucasian adult living in Nashville, Tennessee, USA. CD4+ T cells were enriched by magnetic negative selection; naive cells were then positively selected on CD45RA, and the negative fraction formed the memory subset. Blood was collected by leukapheresis, and PBMCs were isolated by Ficoll-Histopaque density gradient centrifugation and then cryopreserved in liquid nitrogen vapor phase. Purity and quantity of every magnetically sorted T cell population were checked by analytical flow cytometry. Genomic DNA was isolated from each sorted fraction and quantified by UV absorbance on a Nanodrop 2000c.

TCR CDR3 regions were amplified from genomic DNA by multiplex PCR using the deep immunoSEQ assay. For each cell subset, the extracted genomic DNA was distributed evenly across all wells of several immunoSEQ 96-well plates, and each plate served as one replicate. Each replicate PCR for sorted subsets received about 0.2 ug genomic DNA, equal to roughly 33,000 T cell genomes. Purified libraries were measured with a Qubit 3.0 fluorometer, size-checked on a Bioanalyzer 2100, and measured again with the KAPA Library Quantification kit. Each immunoSEQ 96-well plate was sequenced on its own single-read 150-cycle Illumina NextSeq 550 flow cell. On the study's bioinformatics: Because only junctional sequences without quality scores were contained in the immunoSEQ output, filtering matching that applied to full-length reads could not be performed. To assign V/J genes and CDR3, sequences were annotated against IMGT germline references using PyIR, a Python wrapper for IgBLAST v1.9. Reads were removed for weak V/J assignments (E-value above 1e-6), missing CDR3, stop codons, out-of-frame junctions, or ambiguous translated residues. V3J clonotypes were defined as sequences sharing the same inferred V gene, J gene, and CDR3 amino acid sequence. Percentage overlap between repertoires was calculated by dividing the number of shared unique clonotypes by the size of the smaller repertoire. RTK rarefaction, the Chao1 estimator, and Recon v2.1 estimates of unobserved clonotypes were used to assess repertoire richness. Generation probabilities for all TCRbeta clonotypes obtained by the gDNA method from a few donors were computed using OLGA. This is the immuneACCESS table as TCRdb keeps it, with only in-frame sequences that have V and J called. A part of the clones is gone; compared with another copy, unresolved V genes explain less than half, and the rest is unexplained. That table gives V, J and clone size, and the DNA gave D and trimming. The sample yields fewer than 1.8 million clones; around 98.5% were counted once. The ten biggest clones cover 0.3% to 0.45% of the sample.

The chain uses TRBV29-1 and TRBJ2-1, and 7 junction bases match TRBD2. The sample consisted of naive CD4+ T cells sorted from blood. Sample cell subset or site, as interpreted from the label and publication: CD45RA+ positively selected. The clonotype comes from a young man in good health. The bases read TGCAGCGTTGAAGGCGGGAGATCGAGTGAGCAGTTCTTC. Its protein reads: CSVEGGRSSEQFF.